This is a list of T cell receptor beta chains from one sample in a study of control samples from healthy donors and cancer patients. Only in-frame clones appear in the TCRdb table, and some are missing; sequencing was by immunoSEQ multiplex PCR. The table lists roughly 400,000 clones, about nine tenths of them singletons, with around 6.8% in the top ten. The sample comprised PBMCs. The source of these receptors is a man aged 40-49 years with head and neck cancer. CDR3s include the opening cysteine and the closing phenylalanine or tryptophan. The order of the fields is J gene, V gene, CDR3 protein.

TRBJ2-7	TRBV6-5	CASTTRTGGHEQYF
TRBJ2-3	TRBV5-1	CASSLIQASGYTDTQYF
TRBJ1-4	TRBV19	CASTRQESTNEKLFF
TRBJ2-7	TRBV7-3	CASSRDSLSGEQYF
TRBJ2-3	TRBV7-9	CASSEWDSGGATDTQYF
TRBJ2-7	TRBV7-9	CASSFQGAPSYEQYF
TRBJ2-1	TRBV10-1	CASSGGDFSYNEQFF
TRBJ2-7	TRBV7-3	CASSPPGGEQYF
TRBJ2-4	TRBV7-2	CASSLGAVPKNIQYF
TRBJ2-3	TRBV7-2	CASSPHGQFGNTQYF
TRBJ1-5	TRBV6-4	CASSDRTGGNQPQHF
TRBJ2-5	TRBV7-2	CASTIDRRGETQYF
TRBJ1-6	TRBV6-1	CASSEIGQGNSPLHF
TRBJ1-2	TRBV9	CASSGSVTSNYGYTF
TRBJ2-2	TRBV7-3	CASSLNRANTGELFF
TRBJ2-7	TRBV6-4	CASAISEWTSPTIYEQYF
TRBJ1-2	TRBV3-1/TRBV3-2	CASSQERFSYGYTF
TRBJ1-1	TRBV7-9	CASSLVKNTEAFF
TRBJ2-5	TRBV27	CASRGRVQETQYF
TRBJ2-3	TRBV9	CASTISSGRALPDTTDTQYF
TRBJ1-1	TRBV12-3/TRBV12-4	CASTPTLTEAFF
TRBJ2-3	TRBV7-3	CASSLGQGQGDTQYF
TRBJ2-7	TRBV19	CASSLDGSYEQYF
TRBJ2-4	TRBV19	CATREGLAKNIQYF
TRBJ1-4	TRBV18	CASSHPVGQGATNEKLFF
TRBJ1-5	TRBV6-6	CASSLFGSGRRGGNQPQHF
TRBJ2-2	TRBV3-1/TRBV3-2	CASSQFLQGATGELFF
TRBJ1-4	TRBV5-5	CASSLRTGGSREKLFF
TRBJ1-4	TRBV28	CASSLSTRGVGEKLFF
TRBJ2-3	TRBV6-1	CASSENREGLEYF
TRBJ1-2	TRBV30	CAFRDRTAGGYTF
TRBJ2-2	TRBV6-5	CATWTGGNTGELFF
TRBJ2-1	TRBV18	CASSPSDRGLNEQFF
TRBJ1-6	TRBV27	CASAEGPQGAPLHF
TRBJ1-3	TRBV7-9	CASSSNPDTIYF
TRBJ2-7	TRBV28	CASRDRGFYEQYF
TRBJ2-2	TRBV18	CASSPPTGGIGELFF
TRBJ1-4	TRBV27	CASSIAGGRPNEKLFF
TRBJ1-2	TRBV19	CASSMAGGNYGYTF
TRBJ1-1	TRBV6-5	CASSYREGEAFF
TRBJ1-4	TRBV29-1	CSVEAAGRGEKLFF
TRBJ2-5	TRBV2	CASSDLRSRETQYF
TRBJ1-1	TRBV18	CASSPGQLNTEAFF
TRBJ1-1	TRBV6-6	CASRRGNMNTEAFF
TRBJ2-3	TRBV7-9	CASPPTGEADSDTQYF
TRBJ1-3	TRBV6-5	CASRYGQAVSGNTIYF
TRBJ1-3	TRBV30	CAWSMRSSGNTIYF
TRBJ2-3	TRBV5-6	CASSPPGDTQYF
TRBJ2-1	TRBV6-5	CASSYRASDYNEQFF
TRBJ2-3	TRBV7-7	CASSPILAGVTDTQYF
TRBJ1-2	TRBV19	CASITNYGYTF